The present T cell receptor beta chain was sequenced within a study of T-cell reconstitution after alpha-beta-depleted transplantation in children (dated by TCRdb to 2016 to 2017). A note on the overall study: Using TCR repertoire profiling, the study followed T-cell immune reconstitution in a quantitative way in children after TCRalphabeta/CD19-depleted allogeneic hematopoietic cell transplantation.

The library relied on PCR. Data came from an Illumina HiSeq 2500. Molecular barcoding was employed in the preparation of TCR libraries, with unique molecular identifiers being used to normalize TCRbeta repertoire quantification. The public reads were reanalyzed by TCRdb: fastp trimming at Q25, MiXCR alignment, in-frame beta chains only. Each CDR3 protein gets just one entry, which takes the most common genes and DNA from the rows behind it. This sample lists around 410,000 distinct CDR3 sequences; roughly a tenth were detected once. Of the sample, 4.5% to 6.5% falls within the top ten clones. This clonotype was seen many times. The antigen it binds to is not known. Base-call qualities are not available, and no considerably larger clone is one nucleotide away. This TCR derives from a human donor who donated a stem cell graft to a child with acute myeloid leukemia. Here the sequenced sample was PBMCs from the stem cell graft donor, taken from the stem cell graft.

The sequenced DNA is TGTGCCAGCAGCTTAGGTGGTACAGGGGGTACCTACGAGCAGTACTTC. Its translation reads: CASSLGGTGGTYEQYF. In this chain, TRBV7-6 is recombined with TRBJ2-7; TRBD1 matches 8 bases in the middle. The germline V gene encodes CDR1 SGHVS and CDR2 FNYEAQ. From V the trimming removes 1 base and from J it removes 2 bases, while the gene matches leave 7 bases of the junction unaccounted for. The CDR3 starts with the cysteine, ends with the phenylalanine, and has 16 residues. Of the read, only the CDR3 DNA is kept; its 48 bases are in frame from base 1.